Shown below are 22 T cell receptor beta chains from a single sample sequenced in a study of sequential checkpoint blockade in melanoma. Assay: immunoSEQ multiplex PCR; the TCRdb copy retains only in-frame clones and omits some. Of under 25,000 clones in the sample, approximately 72% were seen once. Treatment meaning: randomized to nivolumab then ipilimumab (arm A) or the reverse (arm B). Specimen: CD8+ T cells sorted from blood (inferred from file names), collected from a patient given nivolumab and ipilimumab in sequence. The receptor set was obtained from a human donor with melanoma.

This clone was seen a few times. The rearrangement joins TRBV9 to TRBJ1-3; maybe TRBD1 (6 bases). The germline V gene has CDR1 SGDLS and CDR2 YYNGEE. This CDR3 contains 14 residues. V was pared by 0 bases and J by 2 bases, with 6 bases between. This chain's CDR3 is CASSVAGAGNTIYF. CDR3 in DNA: TGTGCCAGCAGCGTAGCAGGGGCTGGAAACACCATATATTTT.

V and J are TRBV6-1 and TRBJ2-7; 10 nucleotides align to TRBD1. Germline CDR1 reads MNHNS; CDR2 reads SASEGT. This CDR3 spans 15 amino acids. J was trimmed by 4 bases and V by 4 bases; bases with no gene match: 7. The CDR3 nucleotides read TGTGCCAGCAGTGCTCTACCGGGACAGGGGTACGAGCAGTACTTC. This codes for CASSALPGQGYEQYF.

V is TRBV9 and J is TRBJ2-7; tentative D call: TRBD2 (5 bases). The CDR3 spans 14 residues. CDR1 and CDR2 (germline): SGDLS, YYNGEE. V was pared by 3 bases and J by 5 bases, with 15 bases between. As DNA, the CDR3 is TGTGCCAGCAGCGCCGCCGAGGGAGCCCACGAGCAGTACTTC. Translation: CASSAAEGAHEQYF.

The rearrangement joins TRBV27 to TRBJ2-2; D may be TRBD2 (6 bases). In germline, CDR1 is MNHEY, CDR2 SMNVEV (reference sequence). This CDR3 region has 13 residues. The V gene lost 2 bases and the J gene lost 7 bases, with 8 bases spanning the gap. DNA for the CDR3: TGTGCCAGCAGTTTAGGGGGGAACGGGGAGCTGTTTTTT. It codes for CASSLGGNGELFF.

CDR3 sequence (DNA): TGTGCCAGCAGTTTGGTTAGCGGGGCGTACGAGCAGTACTTC. It encodes CASSLVSGAYEQYF. This chain uses TRBV27 with TRBJ2-7; 8 bases line up with TRBD2. V shed 3 bases, J shed 4 bases, and the junction held 5 bases outside the gene matches. Germline loops: CDR1 MNHEY, CDR2 SMNVEV (reference sequence). CDR3 length: 14 amino acids.

J is TRBJ1-5 and V is TRBV6-1, with TRBD1 as a possible D gene (6 bases). V lost 2 bases, J lost 6 bases, and 20 bases lay in between. The CDR3 runs to 17 residues. Germline CDR1 reads MNHNS; CDR2 reads SASEGT. The CDR3 protein is CASSERGRGRGGQPQHF. CDR3 nucleotides: TGTGCCAGCAGTGAACGGGGTAGGGGGAGAGGGGGTCAGCCCCAGCATTTT.

The V call is TRBV19, the J call TRBJ1-1, with 9 bases aligning to TRBD1. Germline-derived CDR1 and CDR2 are LNHDA and SQIVND (reference sequence). J lost 6 bases, V lost 7 bases, and 9 bases had no gene match. The CDR3 consists of 14 residues. The CDR3 DNA is TGTGCCAGTACCCCGGGACAGGGTTACCCTGAAGCTTTCTTT. It is translated as CASTPGQGYPEAFF.

The chain joins TRBV6-4 to TRBJ1-5; TRBD1 might be the D (5 bases). This CDR3 contains 15 residues. CDR1 MRHNA and CDR2 SNTAGT come from the germline V gene. Trimming removed 5 bases at V and 0 bases at J, with 11 bases between. The CDR3 nucleotides read TGTGCCAGCAGTAAGGACACCTATAGCAATCAGCCCCAGCATTTT. It is translated as CASSKDTYSNQPQHF.

The rearrangement uses TRBV28 and TRBJ1-2; a weak D match, TRBD1 (5 bases). The germline V and J ends were trimmed by 11 bases and 5 bases, with 18 bases remaining between them. CDR3 length equals 13 residues. CDR1 MDHEN and CDR2 SYDVKM come from the germline V gene. Here the CDR3 DNA reads TGTGCCTCAGACCGACGGGGGAATTATGGCTACACCTTC. It specifies CASDRRGNYGYTF.

In its sample, this clone was seen once. The chain employs TRBV4-2 and TRBJ2-6; 8 positions match TRBD1. CDR3 length: 22 residues. Trimming cost V 0 bases and J 1 base; bases outside gene matches: 17. Germline CDR1 LGHNA, CDR2 YNFKEQ. The CDR3 sequence is CASSQDFGRWGQEPSGANVLTF. The CDR3 region has the DNA TGTGCCAGCAGCCAAGATTTTGGGCGCTGGGGACAGGAACCGTCTGGGGCCAACGTCCTGACTTTC.

The CDR3 coding sequence is TGTGCCAGCAGTTTTTCGGGGGTAAGCAATCAGCCCCAGCATTTT. Amino acid sequence: CASSFSGVSNQPQHF. The gene calls are TRBV27 and TRBJ1-5; D is perhaps TRBD1 (5 bases). Trimming took 3 bases from V and 1 from J, leaving 10 bases between them. Germline V lookup: CDR1 MNHEY, CDR2 SMNVEV (reference sequence). This CDR3 is built from 15 residues.

V gene TRBV15 combines with J gene TRBJ1-2; D call uncertain. Per germline, CDR1 LNHNV and CDR2 YYDKDF (reference sequence). V gave up 0 bases and J gave up 10 bases, with 18 bases separating them. The CDR3 sequence is 15 residues long. The CDR3, as DNA: TGTGCCACCAGCAGAGATAGGAACGGGGTGGTCGTCTACACCTTC. Residues: CATSRDRNGVVVYTF. Based on the CDR3 plus reference TRBV15 and TRBJ1-2, the full variable domain is DAMVIQNPRYQVTQFGKPVTLSCSQTLNHNVMYWYQQKSSQAPKLLFHYYDKDFNNEADTPDNFQSRRPNTSFCFLDIRSPGLGDTAMYLCATSRDRNGVVVYTFGSGTRLTVV.

The chain combines TRBV9 with TRBJ1-2; 9 bases map to TRBD1. Germline loops: CDR1 SGDLS, CDR2 YYNGEE. CDR3 length equals 14 residues. The ends lost 0 bases at V and 7 bases at J; junction bases unmatched: 4. CDR3 sequence (DNA): TGTGCCAGCAGCGTAGTACAGGGGGCAGTTGGCTACACCTTC. Its translation: CASSVVQGAVGYTF.

J is TRBJ1-1 and V is TRBV6-1; D unclear. The V end lost 0 bases, the J end lost 4 bases, and 9 bases lay between the germline ends. The CDR3 runs 14 residues. The V gene's germline CDR1 is MNHNS and CDR2 SASEGT. This chain's CDR3 is CASSEAWETTEAFF. CDR3 DNA sequence: TGTGCCAGCAGTGAAGCGTGGGAGACCACTGAAGCTTTCTTT.

This chain links TRBV7-9 with TRBJ2-7; 15 bases are a match to TRBD2. The CDR3 length is 17 residues. Germline-derived CDR1 and CDR2 are SEHNR and FQNEAQ (reference sequence). With 5 bases clipped from V and 0 bases from J, the junction kept 5 bases outside the gene matches. In nucleotides, the CDR3 is TGTGCCAGCAGCCGGGGACTAGCGGGGGGCCGCTCCTACGAGCAGTACTTC. This gives the protein CASSRGLAGGRSYEQYF.

The gene calls are TRBV19 and TRBJ2-7; 8 bases agree with TRBD1. The CDR3 length is 16 residues. Losses at the gene ends were 0 bases for V and 5 bases for J; bases not matched to a gene: 9. Per the germline V gene, CDR1 is LNHDA and CDR2 is SQIVND (reference sequence). The CDR3: CASSIDLRQGFDEQYF. In DNA, the CDR3 is TGTGCCAGTAGTATAGATTTGAGACAGGGGTTCGACGAGCAGTACTTC.

The chain couples TRBV28 to TRBJ2-1, with 11 nucleotides matching TRBD1. The CDR3 runs 18 residues. With 5 bases clipped from V and 1 base from J, the junction kept 10 bases outside the gene matches. Germline assignment: CDR1 MDHEN and CDR2 SYDVKM. Here the CDR3 reads CASSLGQGEDWSYNEQFF. The CDR3 DNA is TGTGCCAGCAGTCTGGGACAGGGGGAAGATTGGTCCTACAATGAGCAGTTCTTC.

The V gene is TRBV6-1, the J gene TRBJ1-5; D unclear. Germline V gene lookup returns CDR1 MNHNS and CDR2 SASEGT. The CDR3 extends over 16 amino acids. V gave up 4 bases and J gave up 5 bases, with 18 bases separating them. The CDR3 loop reads CASSVAGYYADQPQHF. The CDR3 nucleotides read TGTGCCAGCAGTGTAGCAGGATATTACGCGGATCAGCCCCAGCATTTT.

This chain joins TRBV5-1 and TRBJ2-5; 7 bases fit TRBD1. J gave up 11 bases and V 4 bases, and 11 bases lay outside the gene matches. This CDR3 is built from 13 residues. From germline, CDR1 is SGHRS and CDR2 YFSETQ. CDR3 protein: CASSVDSQGEQYF. The CDR3 DNA follows: TGCGCCAGCAGCGTCGACAGCCAGGGGGAGCAGTACTTC.

The CDR3, as DNA: TGTGCCAGCACTATCACGACAGGGCCCGGAGGGCCCCAGCATTTT. This translates into CASTITTGPGGPQHF. This sequence joins TRBV28 and TRBJ1-5, with 7 bases fitting TRBD1. Per germline, CDR1 MDHEN and CDR2 SYDVKM. The CDR3 is 15 amino acids. V shed 7 bases and J 9 bases; nucleotides not matched to a gene: 15.

V usage is TRBV29-1 and J usage is TRBJ2-5, with 13 positions matching TRBD2. This CDR3 is built from 17 residues. The V gene's germline CDR1 is SQVTM and CDR2 ANQGSEA. V gave up 3 bases and J gave up 5 bases; unmatched junction bases: 12. In DNA, the CDR3 is TGCAGCGTTGACGGACTAGCGGGAGAATCGGTCTTCGAGACCCAGTACTTC. Translation gives CSVDGLAGESVFETQYF. The variable domain in full, completed from reference TRBV29-1 and TRBJ2-5, reads SAVISQKPSRDICQRGTSLTIQCQVDSQVTMMFWYRQQPGQSLTLIATANQGSEATYESGFVIDKFPISRPNLTFSTLTVSNMSPEDSSIYLCSVDGLAGESVFETQYFGPGTRLLVL.

This rearrangement joins TRBV5-8 to TRBJ1-2; 8 bases map to TRBD1. The germline CDR1 and CDR2 sequences are SGHTS and YDEGEE. J was trimmed by 7 bases and V by 5 bases; bases with no gene match: 13. This CDR3 region has 15 residues. The chain's CDR3 is CASRPRTGSSAGYTF. The DNA for the CDR3 is TGTGCCAGCAGGCCCCGGACAGGGTCGTCCGCTGGCTACACCTTC.